These 9 T cell receptor beta chains came from one sample sequenced in a study of blood T cell repertoires in COVID-19 (TCRdb year 2020). The library was built by means of the immunoSEQ multiplex PCR assay. In TCRdb, the immuneACCESS table is reduced to in-frame sequences with V and J assigned. These tables do not hold every clone; where another copy was compared, an unresolved V gene accounts for under half, and the others remain unexplained. This sample comprises around 260,000 clones, approximately 91% of them detected only once. About 2.5% of the sample is taken by the ten largest. Sequenced sample: peripheral blood. These receptors were collected from a young adult with COVID-19, enrolled during active disease.

The rearrangement uses TRBV6-2 or TRBV6-3 and TRBJ2-5; D gene ambiguous. CDR1 MNHEY and CDR2 SVGEGT come from the germline V gene. The CDR3 length is 14 residues. The germline V and J ends were trimmed by 0 bases and 7 bases, with 12 bases remaining between them. The CDR3 reads CASSYSSLTRTQYF. In DNA, the CDR3 is TGTGCCAGCAGTTACTCGAGTCTAACGAGGACCCAGTACTTC.

The V and J genes are TRBV27 and TRBJ2-7; 8 nucleotides agree with TRBD1. The CDR3 runs to 14 residues. V trimming: 3 bases; J trimming: 2 bases; junction bases outside the gene matches: 3. Germline CDR1 is MNHEY and CDR2 is SMNVEV (reference sequence). For the CDR3, the DNA is TGTGCCAGCAGTTTGACAGGGGACCCCTACGAGCAGTACTTC. Translated: CASSLTGDPYEQYF.

This clone was recorded once. The gene calls are TRBV4-2 and TRBJ1-6, with a weak D call TRBD1 (5 bases). Looked up from germline, CDR1 is LGHNA and CDR2 is YNFKEQ. The CDR3 extends over 15 amino acids. The ends were cut back, 4 bases at V and 13 bases at J, with 20 bases in the middle. The CDR3 protein is CASSLPTSDSQPLHF. The CDR3 DNA sequence: TGTGCCAGCAGCCTCCCCACGTCAGACAGCCAGCCCCTCCACTTT.

The rearrangement links TRBV6-5 to TRBJ1-5; D is perhaps TRBD1 (5 bases). Trimming took 7 bases from V and 6 from J, leaving 16 bases between them. The CDR3 covers 14 residues. Germline V gene sequence: CDR1 MNHEY, CDR2 SVGAGI. CDR3 in amino acids: CASTVGGVGQPQHF. CDR3 nucleotides: TGTGCCAGCACCGTGGGGGGGGTGGGTCAGCCCCAGCATTTT.

The J gene is TRBJ2-1, the V gene TRBV19, with 7 bases matching TRBD2. The CDR3 is 16 residues long. Trimming at V came to 1 base and at J to 12 bases, leaving 15 bases not matched to a gene. Looked up from germline, CDR1 is LNHDA and CDR2 is SQIVND (reference sequence). This CDR3 is CASSIVGGSPFEGQFF. The CDR3 DNA is TGTGCCAGTAGTATAGTGGGCGGGAGTCCTTTCGAAGGGCAGTTCTTC. The full variable domain, its missing parts supplied by reference TRBV19 and TRBJ2-1, is DGGITQSPKYLFRKEGQNVTLSCEQNLNHDAMYWYRQDPGQGLRLIYYSQIVNDFQKGDIAEGYSVSREKKESFPLTVTSAQKNPTAFYLCASSIVGGSPFEGQFFGPGTRLTVL.

The chain uses TRBV27 and TRBJ1-1, with D maybe TRBD1 (5 bases). Between the trimmed V and J ends, which lost 7 bases and 12 bases, there was a span of 18 bases. CDR3 length equals 12 residues. CDR1 and CDR2 from the germline V gene are MNHEY and SMNVEV (reference sequence). CDR3 protein: CASKGPGILTFF. CDR3 DNA: TGTGCCAGCAAAGGCCCAGGGATATTGACTTTCTTT.

J is TRBJ1-1 and V is TRBV18, with 10 bases lining up with TRBD1. CDR3 length equals 14 residues. Germline assignment: CDR1 KGHSH and CDR2 LQKENI. V trimming: 3 bases; J trimming: 6 bases; junction bases outside the gene matches: 4. CDR3 sequence (DNA): TGTGCCAGCTCACCGGGACAGGGGTCGGCTGAAGCTTTCTTT. It translates to CASSPGQGSAEAFF. Variable domain in full (rest from reference TRBV18 and TRBJ1-1): NAGVMQNPRHLVRRRGQEARLRCSPMKGHSHVYWYRQLPEEGLKFMVYLQKENIIDESGMPKERFSAEFPKEGPSILRIQQVVRGDSAAYFCASSPGQGSAEAFFGQGTRLTVV.

This clone was detected only a few times. The chain has TRBV2 and TRBJ1-6; 9 bases line up with TRBD1. The length of the CDR3 is 15 residues. The trim removed 1 base at V and 9 bases at J, leaving 4 bases unmatched. Germline V gene lookup returns CDR1 SNHLY and CDR2 FYNNEI. The CDR3 DNA reads as TGTGCCAGCAGTGAAGGGGACAGGGAAGGTTCACCCCTCCACTTT. Translated: CASSEGDREGSPLHF. Drawing the rest from reference TRBV2 and TRBJ1-6, the complete variable domain is EPEVTQTPSHQVTQMGQEVILRCVPISNHLYFYWYRQILGQKVEFLVSFYNNEISEKSEIFDDQFSVERPDGSNFTLKIRSTKLEDSAMYFCASSEGDREGSPLHFGNGTRLTVT.

CDR3 DNA: TGTGCCAGCAGTTTAACACAGGGGAACACTGAAGCTTTCTTT. Translated, it gives CASSLTQGNTEAFF. This sequence joins TRBV27 and TRBJ1-1; a possible D gene is TRBD1 (6 bases). V lost 2 bases and J lost 1, with 8 bases in between. The CDR3 runs 14 residues. Germline V gene sequence: CDR1 MNHEY, CDR2 SMNVEV (reference sequence).